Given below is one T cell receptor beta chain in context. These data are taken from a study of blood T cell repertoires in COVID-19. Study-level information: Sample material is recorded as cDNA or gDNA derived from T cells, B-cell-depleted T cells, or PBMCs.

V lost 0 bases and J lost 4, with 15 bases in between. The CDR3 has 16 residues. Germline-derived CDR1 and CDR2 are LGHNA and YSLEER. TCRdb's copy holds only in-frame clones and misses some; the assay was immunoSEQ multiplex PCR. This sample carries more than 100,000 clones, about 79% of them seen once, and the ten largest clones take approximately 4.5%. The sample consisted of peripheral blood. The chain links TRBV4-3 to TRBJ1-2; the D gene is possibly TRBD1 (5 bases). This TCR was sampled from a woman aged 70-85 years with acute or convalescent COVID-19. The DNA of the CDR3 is TGCGCCAGCAGCCAAGATATTGGCAGGGATATCTATGGCTACACCTTC. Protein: CASSQDIGRDIYGYTF.